One sample yielded the 13 T cell receptor beta chains listed below, sequenced in a study of T cell responses to AZD1222 COVID-19 vaccine. TCRdb's table, derived via immunoSEQ multiplex PCR, lists solely in-frame clones and lacks some. The sample comprises nearly 110,000 clones, 90% of which are singletons, and 7% to 9% rests with the top ten. Source: peripheral blood, taken 28 days after the second AZD1222 dose. The receptors were gathered from an adult who received the AZD1222 COVID-19 vaccine.

This rearrangement joins TRBV6-5 to TRBJ1-4; 9 nucleotides match TRBD1. Losses at the gene ends were 6 bases for V and 5 bases for J; bases not matched to a gene: 7. The germline V gene encodes CDR1 MNHEY and CDR2 SVGAGI. The CDR3 contains 15 residues. CDR3 nucleotide sequence: TGTGCCAGCAGAAAGGACAGGGGCCCAAATGAAAAACTGTTTTTT. Translated, it gives CASRKDRGPNEKLFF.

The chain links TRBV5-8 to TRBJ2-3; 7 positions agree with TRBD2. This CDR3 has 16 residues. Germline CDR1 reads SGHTS; CDR2 reads YDEGEE. Trimming at V came to 3 bases and at J to 2 bases, leaving 9 bases not matched to a gene. For the CDR3, the DNA is TGTGCCAGCAGCTACAACTGGGGGGGTCCCACAGATACGCAGTATTTT. Translated: CASSYNWGGPTDTQYF.

This chain uses TRBV5-1 with TRBJ2-7; D call uncertain. V lost 2 bases and J 5 bases, leaving 14 bases between the germline ends. CDR3 length: 14 amino acids. Per germline, CDR1 SGHRS and CDR2 YFSETQ. The CDR3 spells CASSFGEARNEQYF. For the CDR3, the DNA is TGCGCCAGCAGCTTTGGGGAAGCCCGCAACGAGCAGTACTTC.

This chain links TRBV19 with TRBJ1-5; 9 nucleotides match TRBD1. CDR1 LNHDA and CDR2 SQIVND come from the germline V gene (reference sequence). Trimming at V came to 4 bases and at J to 2 bases, leaving 3 bases not matched to a gene. The CDR3 consists of 15 residues. CDR3 amino acids: CASSRRDRGNQPQHF. CDR3 nucleotides: TGTGCCAGTAGTAGGCGGGACAGGGGCAATCAGCCCCAGCATTTT.

CDR3 amino acids: CASSLERGGSYNEQFF. The CDR3 region has the DNA TGTGCCAGCAGCTTGGAACGGGGGGGATCCTACAATGAGCAGTTCTTC. The chain combines TRBV5-8 with TRBJ2-1, with 8 bases aligning to TRBD2. Trimming cost V 0 bases and J 1 base; bases outside gene matches: 3. The CDR3 spans 16 residues. Per the germline V gene, CDR1 is SGHTS and CDR2 is YDEGEE.

The rearrangement uses TRBV7-2 and TRBJ2-2; the D gene is possibly TRBD2 (8 bases). CDR1 and CDR2 from the germline V gene are SGHTA and FQGNSA. V lost 3 bases, J lost 1 base, and 12 bases lay in between. The CDR3 runs 16 residues. This chain's CDR3 is CASSFSGTENTGELFF. The CDR3 DNA sequence: TGTGCCAGCAGCTTTAGCGGGACAGAGAACACCGGGGAGCTGTTTTTT.

This clone has more than one count but fewer than ten. This sequence joins TRBV9 and TRBJ1-3; no firm D call. The germline V gene has CDR1 SGDLS and CDR2 YYNGEE. The V end was cut by 6 bases, the J end by 0 bases, with 4 bases between. The CDR3 spans 12 residues. The CDR3 reads CASMSSGNTIYF. The DNA of the CDR3 is TGTGCCAGCATGAGCTCTGGAAACACCATATATTTT.

The CDR3 DNA reads TGTGCCAGCAGTGCCCACACAGATACGCAGTATTTT. This gives the protein CASSAHTDTQYF. The V gene is TRBV12-3 or TRBV12-4, the J gene TRBJ2-3; D remains ambiguous. Trimming cost V 5 bases and J 2 bases, with 5 bases left between them. The CDR3 is made up of 12 amino acids.

The V call is TRBV4-3, the J call TRBJ2-7, with 7 bases that match TRBD2. CDR1 LGHNA and CDR2 YSLEER come from the germline V gene. V dropped 1 base and J dropped 2; count of bases not matched to a gene: 5. The CDR3 has 15 amino acids. The CDR3 spells CASSQGPGLPYEQYF. The CDR3 DNA sequence: TGCGCCAGCAGCCAAGGACCGGGACTACCCTACGAGCAGTACTTC.

This chain uses TRBV2 with TRBJ2-2; TRBD1 aligns across 8 bases. The CDR3 contains 16 residues. V lost 5 bases, J lost 4 bases, and 9 bases stayed unmatched. In germline, CDR1 is SNHLY, CDR2 FYNNEI. The CDR3 DNA reads as TGTGCCAGCAGTCACCTCGGACAGGGAGGCACCGGGGAGCTGTTTTTT. Its translation: CASSHLGQGGTGELFF.

The chain links TRBV5-1 to TRBJ2-5; 10 nucleotides match TRBD1. CDR1 SGHRS and CDR2 YFSETQ come from the germline V gene. This CDR3 contains 16 residues. J gave up 4 bases and V 4 bases, and 10 bases lay outside the gene matches. The CDR3 DNA sequence: TGCGCCAGCAGCCCCCCGTCCGGGACAGGGGCAGAGACCCAGTACTTC. Translating it yields CASSPPSGTGAETQYF.

V is TRBV19 and J is TRBJ1-1; 9 bases are a match to TRBD1. V was pared by 7 bases and J by 4 bases, with 10 bases of the junction left unmatched. In germline, CDR1 is LNHDA, CDR2 SQIVND (reference sequence). This CDR3 is built from 15 residues. This CDR3 reads CASTSPGTGTTEAFF. The CDR3 DNA reads as TGTGCCAGTACCTCCCCCGGGACAGGGACCACTGAAGCTTTCTTT.

The chain joins TRBV2 to TRBJ2-2; a possible D gene is TRBD1 (6 bases). Germline V gives CDR1 SNHLY, CDR2 FYNNEI. V was clipped by 7 bases and J by 3 bases, with 15 bases between them. The CDR3 loop spans 15 amino acids. CDR3 sequence reads: CASMKGTTYTGELFF. CDR3 bases: TGTGCCAGCATGAAGGGGACAACCTACACCGGGGAGCTGTTTTTT.